Below, one T cell receptor beta chain is given with its context. The antigen it recognizes is unknown. Per-base qualities were not stored, and no clone one base away is much larger. V and J lose 0 bases and 1 base, and a span of 10 bases separates them. CDR1 SGHRS and CDR2 YFSETQ were looked up in the germline V gene. The CDR3 holds 15 amino acids from the cysteine to the phenylalanine. Only the CDR3 region is kept as DNA, spanning 45 bases read in frame from base 1. The sample comes from a study of blood T cell repertoires in COVID-19 (dated by TCRdb to about 2020). Concerning the study at large: Samples from collaborators originated in the United States, Italy and Spain and spanned both the acute and convalescent phases of COVID-19. The prospective study material was composed of cDNA or gDNA derived from T cells, B-cell-depleted T cells, or PBMCs. Deeply sampled blood TCRbeta repertoires from subjects exposed to, actively infected with, or recovered from COVID-19 were included in the dataset. The repertoires were released in a freely available public database intended as a resource for research on the immune response to SARS-CoV-2. Samples were obtained from the ongoing ImmuneRACE study (first 160 participants) and from 1,254 subjects provided by 6 global collaborators. Sample metadata almost always included a de-identified subject ID, COVID-19 status, age in years and sex. Where available, HLA class I and class II types were taken from metadata supplied by the sample provider and were not determined by assay-based typing.

Broad study findings and their caveats: Clinical and demographic metadata were provided uncurated, with the amount varying by source and participant.

The immunoSEQ Assay, a bias-controlled multiplex PCR, was used to amplify TCRbeta CDR3 regions from genomic DNA. Turning to the authors' computational methods: The number of nucleated cells in each sample was estimated by amplification of reference gene primers within the assay. Sequence reads were collapsed and filtered to measure the absolute abundance of every unique TCRbeta CDR3 rearrangement. For each sample, productive Simpson clonality was calculated as the square root of Simpson's diversity index over productive rearrangements. Held by TCRdb, this immuneACCESS table contains in-frame sequences only and omits some clones. Under half of the omission traces to an unresolved V gene where checked; the cause of the rest is unknown. From that table come the V and J calls and clone size; the DNA was used to work out D and trimming. A total of more than 150,000 clones appear in this sample, 89% of them only once. The ten largest make up about 6.7% of the sample.

Each collaborating institution followed its own protocols to collect whole blood in K2EDTA tubes. For TCRbeta analysis, collaborators shipped samples as frozen whole blood, isolated PBMCs, or DNA extracted from either of those sample types. In this chain, TRBV5-1 is recombined with TRBJ1-2; a tentative D call is TRBD1 (6 bases match). The receptor comes from a middle-aged man with acute or convalescent COVID-19. The sample taken for sequencing was peripheral blood. CDR3 loop: CASSLGDISNYGYTF. The DNA sequence is given as TGCGCCAGCAGCTTGGGGGACATCAGTAACTATGGCTACACCTTC.